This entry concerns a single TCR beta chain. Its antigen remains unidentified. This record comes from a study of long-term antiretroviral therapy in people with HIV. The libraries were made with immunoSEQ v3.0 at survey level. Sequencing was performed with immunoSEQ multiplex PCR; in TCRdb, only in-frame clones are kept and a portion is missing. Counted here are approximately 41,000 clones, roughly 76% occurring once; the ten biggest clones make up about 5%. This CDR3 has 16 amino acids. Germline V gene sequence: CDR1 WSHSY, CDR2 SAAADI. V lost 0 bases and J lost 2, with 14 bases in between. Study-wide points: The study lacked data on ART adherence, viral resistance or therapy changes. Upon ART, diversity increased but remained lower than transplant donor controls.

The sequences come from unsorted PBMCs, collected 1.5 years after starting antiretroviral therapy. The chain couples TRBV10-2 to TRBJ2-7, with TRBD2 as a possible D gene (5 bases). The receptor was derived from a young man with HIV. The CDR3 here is CASSESRVAPTYEQYF. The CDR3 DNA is TGCGCCAGCAGTGAGTCGAGAGTAGCGCCAACCTACGAGCAGTACTTC.